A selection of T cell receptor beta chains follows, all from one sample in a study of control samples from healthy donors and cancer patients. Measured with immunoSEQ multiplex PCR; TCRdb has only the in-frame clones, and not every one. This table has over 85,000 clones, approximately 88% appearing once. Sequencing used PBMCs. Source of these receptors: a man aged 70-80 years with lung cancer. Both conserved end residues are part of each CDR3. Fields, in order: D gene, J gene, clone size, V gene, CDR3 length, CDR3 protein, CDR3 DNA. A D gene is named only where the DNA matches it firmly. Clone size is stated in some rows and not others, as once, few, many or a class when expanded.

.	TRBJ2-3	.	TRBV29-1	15	CSVEATGDSTDTQYF	TGCAGCGTTGAAGCCACAGGCGATAGCACAGATACGCAGTATTTT
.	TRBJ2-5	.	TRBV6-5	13	CASSYQGGETQYF	TGTGCCAGCAGTTACCAGGGGGGCGAGACCCAGTACTTC
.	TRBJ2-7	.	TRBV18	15	CASSPGLQGGDEQYF	TGTGCCAGCTCACCAGGGTTGCAGGGTGGGGACGAGCAGTACTTC
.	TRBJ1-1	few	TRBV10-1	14	CASSESYRGTEAFF	TGCGCCAGCAGTGAGTCCTATCGGGGGACTGAAGCTTTCTTT
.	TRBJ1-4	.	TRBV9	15	CASSVGTGQMGELFF	TGTGCCAGCAGCGTAGGGACCGGGCAAATGGGGGAACTGTTTTTT
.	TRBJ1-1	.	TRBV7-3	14	CASSLTGANTEAFF	TGTGCCAGCAGCTTAACTGGGGCGAACACTGAAGCTTTCTTT
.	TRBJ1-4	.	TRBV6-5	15	CASRGVSQFNEKLFF	TGTGCCAGCAGGGGGGTTTCTCAGTTTAATGAAAAACTGTTTTTT
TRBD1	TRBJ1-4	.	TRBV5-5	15	CASSVGTGFNEKLFF	TGTGCCAGCAGCGTAGGGACAGGTTTTAATGAAAAACTGTTTTTT
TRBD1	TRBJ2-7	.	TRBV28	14	CASSGQGHSYEQYF	TGTGCCAGCAGCGGACAGGGGCACTCCTACGAGCAGTACTTC
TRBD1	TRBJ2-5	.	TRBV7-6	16	CASSPVGAGGRETQYF	TGTGCCAGCAGCCCGGTGGGGGCAGGGGGCCGAGAGACCCAGTACTTC
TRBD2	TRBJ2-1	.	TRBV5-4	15	CASSLTGGAYNEQFF	TGTGCCAGCAGCTTGACCGGGGGGGCGTACAATGAGCAGTTCTTC
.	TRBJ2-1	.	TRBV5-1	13	CASSLVLGNEQFF	TGCGCCAGCAGCTTGGTTTTAGGCAATGAGCAGTTCTTC
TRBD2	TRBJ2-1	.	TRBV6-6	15	CASSGRGALYNEQFF	TGTGCCAGCAGTGGGCGGGGGGCCCTGTACAATGAGCAGTTCTTC
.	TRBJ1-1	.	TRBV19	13	CASTPSRNTEAFF	TGTGCCAGTACCCCCAGCAGGAACACTGAAGCTTTCTTT
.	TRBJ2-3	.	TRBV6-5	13	CASRVKGADTQYF	TGTGCCAGCAGAGTCAAGGGGGCAGATACGCAGTATTTT
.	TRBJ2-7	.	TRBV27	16	CASSPLGGQIGYEQYF	TGTGCCAGCAGTCCCCTCGGGGGCCAGATCGGGTACGAGCAGTACTTC
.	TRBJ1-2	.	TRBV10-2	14	CAIIESTYIDCYTF	TGCGCCATCATTGAGTCGACATACATAGATTGCTACACCTTC
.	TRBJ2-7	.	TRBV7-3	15	CASSSTPGPSYEQYF	TGTGCCAGCAGCTCAACGCCGGGACCCTCATACGAGCAGTACTTC
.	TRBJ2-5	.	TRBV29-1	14	CSVGHTTTQETQYF	TGCAGCGTTGGGCACACTACTACACAAGAGACCCAGTACTTC
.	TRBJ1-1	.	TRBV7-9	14	CASRREKVNTEAFF	TGTGCCAGCAGGAGAGAAAAGGTGAACACTGAAGCTTTCTTT
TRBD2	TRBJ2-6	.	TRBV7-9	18	CASTPGLAGSSGANVLTF	TGTGCCAGCACCCCGGGGCTAGCGGGGTCCTCTGGGGCCAACGTCCTGACTTTC
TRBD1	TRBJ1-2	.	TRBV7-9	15	CASSSGTGGAYGYTF	TGTGCCAGCAGCTCCGGGACAGGGGGAGCCTATGGCTACACCTTC
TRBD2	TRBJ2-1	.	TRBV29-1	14	CSVKAGGTYNEQFF	TGCAGCGTTAAAGCGGGGGGGACGTACAATGAGCAGTTCTTC
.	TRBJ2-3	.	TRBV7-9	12	CASRGLWDTQYF	TGTGCCAGCCGGGGCCTTTGGGATACGCAGTATTTT
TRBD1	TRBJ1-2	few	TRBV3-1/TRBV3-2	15	CASSQRGQGRSGYTF	TGTGCCAGCAGCCAACGGGGACAGGGTCGCTCTGGCTACACCTTC
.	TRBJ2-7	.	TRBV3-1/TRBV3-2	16	CASSQDPGRPDHEQYF	TGTGCCAGCAGCCAAGATCCGGGCAGGCCAGACCACGAGCAGTACTTC
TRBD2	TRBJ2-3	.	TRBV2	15	CASRVSGGGTDTQYF	TGTGCCAGCAGGGTCTCGGGGGGGGGCACAGATACGCAGTATTTT
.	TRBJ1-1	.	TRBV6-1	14	CASSEGGMNTEAFF	TGTGCCAGCAGTGAAGGTGGGATGAACACTGAAGCTTTCTTT
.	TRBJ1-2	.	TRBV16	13	CASSQSGHYGYTF	TGTGCCAGCAGCCAATCTGGACACTATGGCTACACCTTC
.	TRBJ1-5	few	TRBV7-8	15	CASSLVQNSNQPQHF	TGTGCCAGCAGCTTAGTACAGAACAGCAATCAGCCCCAGCATTTT
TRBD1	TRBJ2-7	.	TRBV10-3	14	CAISDDRDSYEQYF	TGTGCCATCAGTGACGACAGGGATTCCTACGAGCAGTACTTC
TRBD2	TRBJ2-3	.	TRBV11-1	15	CASSFRGLETDTQYF	TGTGCCAGCAGCTTTAGGGGACTAGAAACAGATACGCAGTATTTT
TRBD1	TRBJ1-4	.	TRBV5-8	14	CASRYRGDQEKLFF	TGTGCCAGCAGATACAGGGGTGATCAGGAAAAACTGTTTTTT
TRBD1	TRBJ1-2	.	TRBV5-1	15	CASSTGQGLSYGYTF	TGCGCCAGCAGCACCGGACAGGGTTTGAGCTATGGCTACACCTTC
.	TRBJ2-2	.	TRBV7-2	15	CASSQDLTNTGELFF	TGTGCCAGCAGCCAAGACTTAACGAACACCGGGGAGCTGTTTTTT
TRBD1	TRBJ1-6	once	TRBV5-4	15	CASSAPQGMNSPLHF	TGTGCCAGCAGCGCACCACAGGGGATGAATTCACCCCTCCACTTT
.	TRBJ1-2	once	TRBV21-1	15	CASSKGGSGSYGYTF	TGTGCCAGCAGCAAAGGAGGAAGTGGGTCCTATGGCTACACCTTC
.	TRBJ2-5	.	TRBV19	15	CASSLARASQETQYF	TGTGCCAGTAGCCTAGCCCGAGCGTCTCAAGAGACCCAGTACTTC
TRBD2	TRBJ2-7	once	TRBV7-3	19	CASSLRLKGTSGGPYEQYF	TGTGCCAGCAGCTTAAGGCTGAAGGGGACTAGCGGGGGGCCCTACGAGCAGTACTTC
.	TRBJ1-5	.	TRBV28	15	CASSQRSGNNQPQHF	TGTGCCAGCAGCCAAAGGTCAGGGAACAATCAGCCCCAGCATTTT
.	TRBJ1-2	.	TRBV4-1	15	CASSQDSSLPYGYTF	TGCGCCAGCAGCCAAGACAGTTCCCTGCCCTATGGCTACACCTTC